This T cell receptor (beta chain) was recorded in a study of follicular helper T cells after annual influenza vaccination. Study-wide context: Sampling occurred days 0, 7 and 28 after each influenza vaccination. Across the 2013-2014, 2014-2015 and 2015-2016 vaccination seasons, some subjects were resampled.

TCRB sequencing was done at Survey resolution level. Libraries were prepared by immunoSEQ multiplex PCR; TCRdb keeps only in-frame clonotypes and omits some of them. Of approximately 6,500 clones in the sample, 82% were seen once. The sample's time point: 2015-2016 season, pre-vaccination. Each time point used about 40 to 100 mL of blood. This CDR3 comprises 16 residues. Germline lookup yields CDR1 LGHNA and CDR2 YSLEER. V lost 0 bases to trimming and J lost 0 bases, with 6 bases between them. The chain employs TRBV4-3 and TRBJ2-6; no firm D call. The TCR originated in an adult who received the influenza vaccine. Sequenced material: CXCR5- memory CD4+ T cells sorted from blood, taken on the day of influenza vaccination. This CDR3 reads CASSQERDSGANVLTF. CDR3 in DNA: TGCGCCAGCAGCCAAGAAAGGGACTCTGGGGCCAACGTCCTGACTTTC.